These 21 T cell receptor beta chains came from one sample sequenced in a study of blood T cell repertoires in COVID-19. Sequenced by immunoSEQ multiplex PCR; TCRdb stores in-frame clones only, minus some. Of 410,000 or so clones listed, approximately 89% are singletons. The specimen sequenced was peripheral blood. These receptors were obtained from a woman between 40 and 50 years old with COVID-19, enrolled during active disease.

The rearrangement uses TRBV28 and TRBJ2-7; 11 bases are a match to TRBD2. This CDR3 is built from 16 residues. V lost 5 bases, J lost 2 bases, and 8 bases stayed unmatched. Looked up from germline, CDR1 is MDHEN and CDR2 is SYDVKM. CDR3 sequence (DNA): TGTGCCAGCAGTCCCCCGTCACTAGCGGGAGCCTACGAGCAGTACTTC. Its translation is CASSPPSLAGAYEQYF.

The gene calls are TRBV18 and TRBJ1-2; 7 nucleotides match TRBD1. After removal of 3 bases from V and 3 bases from J, the junction contained 10 bases not matched to a gene. The CDR3 totals 16 residues. The germline CDR1 and CDR2 sequences are KGHSH and LQKENI. CDR3 region: CASSPPPDRADYGYTF. CDR3 DNA sequence: TGTGCCAGCTCACCGCCACCAGACAGGGCGGACTATGGCTACACCTTC.

The V gene is TRBV19, the J gene TRBJ1-2; 9 bases are a match to TRBD1. The CDR3 runs 13 residues. V lost 3 bases to trimming and J lost 4 bases; unmatched junction nucleotides: 0. Germline CDR1 LNHDA, CDR2 SQIVND (reference sequence). The CDR3 spells CASSMGQGYGYTF. The CDR3 DNA follows: TGTGCCAGTAGTATGGGACAGGGCTATGGCTACACCTTC.

The CDR3 spells CASSVELSSGNTIYF. CDR3 nucleotides: TGTGCCAGCAGCGTAGAACTGAGCTCTGGAAACACCATATATTTT. The chain joins TRBV9 to TRBJ1-3; D is unresolved. Germline V lookup: CDR1 SGDLS, CDR2 YYNGEE. The ends were cut back, 0 bases at V and 0 bases at J, with 7 bases in the middle. CDR3 length: 15 residues.

The chain couples TRBV5-6 to TRBJ1-3; no clear D. CDR3 length: 14 residues. Germline CDR1 is SGHDT and CDR2 is YYEEEE. With 4 bases removed from V and 4 bases from J, the gap between germline ends came to 12 bases. The CDR3 reads CASSGPPAGNTIYF. The CDR3 DNA follows: TGTGCCAGCAGCGGGCCCCCGGCGGGAAACACCATATATTTT.

The chain uses TRBV27 and TRBJ1-5; D call uncertain. Deletions cut 3 bases from V and 2 bases from J, with 8 bases between. The germline V gene has CDR1 MNHEY and CDR2 SMNVEV (reference sequence). This CDR3 region has 14 residues. The CDR3 nucleotides read TGTGCCAGCAGTTTCGGTGCCCGCAATCAGCCCCAGCATTTT. This gives the protein CASSFGARNQPQHF.

In nucleotides, the CDR3 is TGTGCCAGTAGTATTTGGAGCTCTGGAAACACCATATATTTT. Amino acids: CASSIWSSGNTIYF. The J gene is TRBJ1-3, the V gene TRBV19; no definite D call. The V gene's germline CDR1 is LNHDA and CDR2 SQIVND (reference sequence). Trimming took 3 bases from V and 0 from J, leaving 6 bases between them. CDR3 length equals 14 residues.

The J gene is TRBJ1-1, the V gene TRBV7-2; D unclear. The CDR3 contains 13 residues. Germline loops: CDR1 SGHTA, CDR2 FQGNSA. V lost 1 base and J lost 5, with 8 bases in between. CDR3 residues: CASSLVGLTEAFF. The CDR3 nucleotides are TGTGCCAGCAGCTTAGTCGGTTTGACTGAAGCTTTCTTT.

This clone was observed once. The chain has TRBV25-1 and TRBJ1-6; D is ambiguous. The germline CDR1 and CDR2 sequences are MGHDK and SYGVNS. V lost 4 bases, J lost 5 bases, and 18 bases lay in between. The CDR3 has 17 residues. The CDR3 DNA sequence: TGTGCCAGCAGTGGGGCACCTACCCTCCTGAATAATTCACCCCTCCACTTT. It encodes CASSGAPTLLNNSPLHF.

The V call is TRBV7-9, the J call TRBJ1-1, with D maybe TRBD1 (6 bases). The CDR3 sequence is 13 residues long. CDR1 and CDR2 (germline): SEHNR, FQNEAQ (reference sequence). Trimming removed 7 bases from V and 7 bases from J, with 16 bases in between. As DNA, the CDR3 is TGTGCCAGCACTCGCTCGGACAGCCTTGAAGCTTTCTTT. Translation gives CASTRSDSLEAFF.

The chain is built from TRBV9 and TRBJ1-2; D remains ambiguous. Per the germline V gene, CDR1 is SGDLS and CDR2 is YYNGEE. V lost 3 bases and J lost 1, with 13 bases in between. The CDR3 is 15 residues long. CDR3 amino acids: CASSADTGFNYGYTF. The CDR3 coding sequence is TGTGCCAGCAGCGCAGACACCGGATTTAACTATGGCTACACCTTC.

In this sample, this clone turned up once. The V call is TRBV7-3, the J call TRBJ2-5; TRBD1 is a possible D gene (6 bases). The V gene lost 4 bases and the J gene lost 5 bases, with 14 bases spanning the gap. Germline CDR1 is SGHTA and CDR2 is FQGTGA. This CDR3 has 14 residues. The DNA of the CDR3 is TGTGCCAGCAGCTCCGGACAGCCGATGGAGACCCAGTACTTC. Protein product: CASSSGQPMETQYF. The whole variable domain, remainder taken from reference TRBV7-3 and TRBJ2-5, is GAGVSQTPSNKVTEKGKYVELRCDPISGHTALYWYRQSLGQGPEFLIYFQGTGAADDSGLPNDRFFAVRPEGSVSTLKIQRTERGDSAVYLCASSSGQPMETQYFGPGTRLLVL.

The genes are TRBV18 and TRBJ2-7; 9 positions agree with TRBD2. The CDR3 consists of 17 residues. V shed 2 bases, J shed 5 bases, and the junction held 13 bases outside the gene matches. Germline CDR1 reads KGHSH; CDR2 reads LQKENI. The CDR3 loop reads CASSPLYGAGGQNEQYF. The CDR3 DNA is TGTGCCAGCTCACCATTATATGGGGCGGGAGGGCAGAACGAGCAGTACTTC.

V gene TRBV6-4 combines with J gene TRBJ2-1; possible D gene TRBD2, 7 bases. Deletions cut 3 bases from V and 6 bases from J, with 12 bases between. This CDR3 is 14 amino acids long. Germline assignment: CDR1 MRHNA and CDR2 SNTAGT. CDR3 DNA: TGTGCCAGCAGTGAAGGGGGGGTCCCCAATGAGCAGTTCTTC. This gives the protein CASSEGGVPNEQFF.

The rearrangement links TRBV5-1 to TRBJ1-6; D is unresolved. CDR1 and CDR2 (germline): SGHRS, YFSETQ. The CDR3 totals 15 residues. Trimming took off 0 bases at V and 14 bases at J, with 18 bases between the two ends. For the CDR3, the DNA is TGCGCCAGCAGCTTGGGAGGGAGCCGCCTAGGGACCCTCCACTTT. Its translation is CASSLGGSRLGTLHF.

The chain links TRBV7-2 to TRBJ1-2; no reliable D call. Germline loops: CDR1 SGHTA, CDR2 FQGNSA. Trimming shortened V by 1 base and J by 7 bases, and 19 bases separated the two germline ends. This CDR3 has 16 residues. CDR3 sequence: CASSLDLRAVLGGYTF. The CDR3 nucleotides are TGTGCCAGCAGCTTAGATCTCAGAGCGGTATTGGGTGGCTACACCTTC.

This rearrangement joins TRBV7-2 to TRBJ2-5; D possibly corresponds to TRBD2 (5 bases). Looked up from germline, CDR1 is SGHTA and CDR2 is FQGNSA. This CDR3 is 13 amino acids long. V was pared by 6 bases and J by 0 bases, with 8 bases between. This CDR3 is CASSPGYQETQYF. CDR3 nucleotide sequence: TGTGCCAGCAGTCCGGGATACCAAGAGACCCAGTACTTC.

Turning to this clone: One end of the junction varies from germline; a read error may be responsible. This chain uses TRBV18 with TRBJ2-4; tentative D call: TRBD2 (5 bases). The CDR3 covers 15 residues. The V gene's germline CDR1 is KGHSH and CDR2 LQKENI. CDR3 protein: CASSGRTGTKNIQYF. The CDR3 DNA reads as TGTGCCAGCTCAGGGAGAACTGGAACCAAAAACATTCAATACTTC.

The J gene is TRBJ2-7, the V gene TRBV7-2, with D possibly TRBD1 on 6 matching bases. V was pared by 4 bases and J by 6 bases, with 19 bases between. The germline gives CDR1 SGHTA, CDR2 FQGNSA. The CDR3 has 15 residues. The CDR3 region is CASSSIYREKREQYF. CDR3 DNA sequence: TGTGCCAGCAGCTCAATCTACAGGGAGAAACGCGAGCAGTACTTC.

This chain joins TRBV27 and TRBJ1-1; maybe TRBD1 (6 bases). The CDR3 runs to 13 residues. The ends were cut back, 4 bases at V and 4 bases at J, with 10 bases in the middle. Germline CDR1 is MNHEY and CDR2 is SMNVEV (reference sequence). The CDR3 coding sequence is TGTGCCAGCAGTTCCTTAGGGGGCACTGAAGCTTTCTTT. Amino acid sequence: CASSSLGGTEAFF.

The rearrangement links TRBV7-3 to TRBJ2-7, with a weak D call TRBD2 (6 bases). The CDR3 covers 11 residues. Trimming took off 6 bases at V and 6 bases at J, with 9 bases between the two ends. CDR1 and CDR2 from the germline V gene are SGHTA and FQGTGA. CDR3 protein: CASRSRGEQYF. CDR3 in DNA: TGTGCCAGCAGGTCGCGGGGCGAGCAGTACTTC.